A single T cell receptor beta chain is shown here with its context. Its target is unknown. The CDR3 runs 14 residues. Germline V lookup: CDR1 MRHNA, CDR2 SNTAGT. Trimming pared 1 base from V and 7 bases from J, leaving 11 bases between. Only in-frame clones appear in the TCRdb table, and some are missing; sequencing was by immunoSEQ multiplex PCR. The repertoire holds 150,000 to 180,000 clones, with around nine tenths as singletons. These data come from a study of T cell responses to AZD1222 COVID-19 vaccine. General observations from the study: Spike-specific TCR breadth and depth rose after two AZD1222 doses. Repertoires were obtained solely post-peak T cell response. There were vaccine-associated CD4 TCRs across spike, dominant at 160-218 and 743-854. The donor cohort was predominantly white British with a female majority, and clonal diversity may have been underestimated.

The chain links TRBV6-4 to TRBJ2-1, with no clear D. Sequenced here: peripheral blood, sampled after recovery from COVID-19. The sequence derives from an adult who had recovered from COVID-19. The CDR3: CASSDYGPENEQFF. The CDR3, as DNA: TGTGCCAGCAGTGACTACGGGCCGGAGAATGAGCAGTTCTTC.